This TCR beta chain appears in the sequencing data of a study of blood T cell repertoires in COVID-19. Turning to the study itself: The study drew acute and convalescent COVID-19 samples from the United States, Italy and Spain. PBMCs, B-cell-depleted T cells, or T cells provided the cDNA or gDNA that made up the material.

The Seattle site enrolled patients during active infection and followed them longitudinally. Produced via immunoSEQ multiplex PCR; TCRdb's table is partial and in-frame only. Of some 130,000 clones in the sample, around 88% were seen once. This CDR3 has 14 residues. Germline-derived CDR1 and CDR2 are LNHDA and SQIVND (reference sequence). Trimming shortened V by 7 bases and J by 4 bases, and 16 bases separated the two germline ends. The chain has TRBV19 and TRBJ1-2; unclear D gene. This clonotype originated in a man in his sixties with COVID-19, enrolled during active disease. The material sequenced was peripheral blood. The CDR3 protein is CASMVQRGLYGYTF. The CDR3, as DNA: TGTGCCAGTATGGTCCAGCGGGGTCTCTATGGCTACACCTTC.